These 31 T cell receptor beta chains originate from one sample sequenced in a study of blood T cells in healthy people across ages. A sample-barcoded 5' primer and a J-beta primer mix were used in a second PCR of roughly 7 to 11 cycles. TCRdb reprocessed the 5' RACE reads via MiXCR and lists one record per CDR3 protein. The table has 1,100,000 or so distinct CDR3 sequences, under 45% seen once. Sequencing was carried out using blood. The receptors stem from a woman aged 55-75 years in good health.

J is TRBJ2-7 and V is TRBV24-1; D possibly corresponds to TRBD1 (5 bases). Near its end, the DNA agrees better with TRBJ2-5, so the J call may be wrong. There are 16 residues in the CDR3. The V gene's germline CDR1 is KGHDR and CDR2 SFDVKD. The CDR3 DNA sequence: TGTGCCACCAGCCCTGATCAGGGCGGAGTTATCGGGACCCAGTACTTC. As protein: CATSPDQGGVIGTQYF.

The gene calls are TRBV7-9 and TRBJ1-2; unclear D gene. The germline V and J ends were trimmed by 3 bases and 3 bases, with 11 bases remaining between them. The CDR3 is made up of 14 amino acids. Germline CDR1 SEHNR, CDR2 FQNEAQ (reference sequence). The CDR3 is CASSLGGAHYGYTF. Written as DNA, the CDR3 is TGTGCCAGCAGCTTGGGAGGCGCCCACTATGGCTACACCTTC.

CDR3 sequence reads: CAISESFPGANVLTF. CDR3 DNA: TGTGCCATCAGTGAGAGTTTCCCTGGGGCCAACGTCCTGACTTTC. The V gene is TRBV10-3, the J gene TRBJ2-6; no clear D gene. The CDR3 sequence is 15 residues long. In germline, CDR1 is ENHRY, CDR2 SYGVKD. V was trimmed by 2 bases and J by 2 bases, leaving 7 bases between them.

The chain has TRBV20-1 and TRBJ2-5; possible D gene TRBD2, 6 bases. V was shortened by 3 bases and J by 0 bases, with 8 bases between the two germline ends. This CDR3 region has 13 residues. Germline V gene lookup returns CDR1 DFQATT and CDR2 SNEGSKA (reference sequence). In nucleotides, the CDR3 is TGCAGTGCTAGGGGGGAGGACCAAGAGACCCAGTACTTC. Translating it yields CSARGEDQETQYF.

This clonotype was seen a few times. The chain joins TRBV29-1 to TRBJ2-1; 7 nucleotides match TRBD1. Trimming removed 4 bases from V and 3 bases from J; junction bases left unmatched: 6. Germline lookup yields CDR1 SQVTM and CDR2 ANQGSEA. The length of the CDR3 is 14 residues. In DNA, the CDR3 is TGCAGCGTTGGAGGGGGCGAATTCTACAATGAGCAGTTCTTC. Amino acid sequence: CSVGGGEFYNEQFF.

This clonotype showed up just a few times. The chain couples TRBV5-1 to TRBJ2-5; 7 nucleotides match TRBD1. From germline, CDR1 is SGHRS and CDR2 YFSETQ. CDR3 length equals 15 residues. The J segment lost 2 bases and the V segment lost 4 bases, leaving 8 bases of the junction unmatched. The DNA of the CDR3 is TGCGCCAGCAGCCTGGGCCAGGGACAGCAAGAGACCCAGTACTTC. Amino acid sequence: CASSLGQGQQETQYF.

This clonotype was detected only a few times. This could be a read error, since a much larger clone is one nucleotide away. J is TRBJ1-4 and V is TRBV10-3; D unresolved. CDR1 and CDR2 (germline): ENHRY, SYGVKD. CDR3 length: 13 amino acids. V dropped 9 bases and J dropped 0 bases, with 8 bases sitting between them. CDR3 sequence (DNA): TGTGCCATAAAGGCAGCAACTAATGAAAAACTGTTTTTT. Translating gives CAIKAATNEKLFF.

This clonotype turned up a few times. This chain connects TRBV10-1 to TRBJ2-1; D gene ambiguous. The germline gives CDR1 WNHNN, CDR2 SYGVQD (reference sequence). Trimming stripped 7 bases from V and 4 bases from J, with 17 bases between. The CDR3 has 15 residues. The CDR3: CASNLFTDSYNEQFF. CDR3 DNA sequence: TGCGCCAGCAATTTGTTTACAGACTCGTACAATGAGCAGTTCTTC.

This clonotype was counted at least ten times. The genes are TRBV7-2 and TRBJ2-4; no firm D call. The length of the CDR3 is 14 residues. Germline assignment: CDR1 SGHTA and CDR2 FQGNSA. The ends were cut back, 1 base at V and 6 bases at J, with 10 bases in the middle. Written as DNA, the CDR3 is TGTGCCAGCAGCTTAGACCCTCTTCTAAACATTCAGTACTTC. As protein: CASSLDPLLNIQYF.

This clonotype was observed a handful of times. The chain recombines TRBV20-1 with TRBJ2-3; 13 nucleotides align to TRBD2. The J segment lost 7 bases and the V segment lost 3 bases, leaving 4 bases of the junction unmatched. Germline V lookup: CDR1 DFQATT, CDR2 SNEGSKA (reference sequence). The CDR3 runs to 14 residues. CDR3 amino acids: CSARGTSGINTQYF. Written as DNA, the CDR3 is TGCAGTGCTAGGGGGACTAGCGGGATAAATACGCAGTATTTT.

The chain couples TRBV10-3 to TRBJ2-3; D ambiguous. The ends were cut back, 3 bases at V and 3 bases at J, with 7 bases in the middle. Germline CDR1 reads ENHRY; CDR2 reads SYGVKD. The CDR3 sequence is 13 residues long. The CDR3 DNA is TGTGCCATCAGTGAAGAAGGGACAGATACGCAGTATTTT. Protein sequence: CAISEEGTDTQYF.

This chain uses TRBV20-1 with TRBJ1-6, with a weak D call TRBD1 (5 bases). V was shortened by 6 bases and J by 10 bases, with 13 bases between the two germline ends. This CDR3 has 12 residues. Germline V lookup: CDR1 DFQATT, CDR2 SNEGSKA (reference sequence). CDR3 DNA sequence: TGCAGTGCATCAGGGTACCGGTCACCCCTCCACTTT. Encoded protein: CSASGYRSPLHF.

In DNA, the CDR3 is TGTGCCAGCAATCAGCAGGGTTCAAACATTCAGTACTTC. This codes for CASNQQGSNIQYF. The V call is TRBV6-5, the J call TRBJ2-5, with D possibly matching TRBD1 (5 bases). The J call is in doubt because the DNA end fits TRBJ2-4 better. Germline values: CDR1 MNHEY, CDR2 SVGAGI. The CDR3 length is 13 residues.

The CDR3 loop is CASSSNTASYNEQFF. The CDR3 DNA reads TGTGCCAGCAGCTCCAACACGGCCTCCTACAATGAGCAGTTCTTC. The V call is TRBV6-5, the J call TRBJ2-1; unclear D gene. This CDR3 has 15 residues. CDR1 is MNHEY, CDR2 SVGAGI, per germline. Trimming shortened V by 6 bases and J by 0 bases, and 12 bases separated the two germline ends.

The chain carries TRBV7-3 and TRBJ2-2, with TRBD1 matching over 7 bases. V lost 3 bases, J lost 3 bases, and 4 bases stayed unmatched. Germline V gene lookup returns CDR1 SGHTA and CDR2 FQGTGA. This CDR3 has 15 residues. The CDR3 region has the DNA TGTGCCAGCAGCTTTAGGGACAGTCACACCGGGGAGCTGTTTTTT. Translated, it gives CASSFRDSHTGELFF. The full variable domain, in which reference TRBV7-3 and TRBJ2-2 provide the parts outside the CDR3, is GAGVSQTPSNKVTEKGKYVELRCDPISGHTALYWYRQSLGQGPEFLIYFQGTGAADDSGLPNDRFFAVRPEGSVSTLKIQRTERGDSAVYLCASSFRDSHTGELFFGEGSRLTVL.

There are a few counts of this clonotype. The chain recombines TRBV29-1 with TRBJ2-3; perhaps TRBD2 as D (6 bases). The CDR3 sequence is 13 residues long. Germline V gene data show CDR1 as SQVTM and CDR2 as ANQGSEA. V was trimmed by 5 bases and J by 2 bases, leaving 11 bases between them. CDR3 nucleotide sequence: TGCAGCGTTTGGGCGGGAAACACAGATACGCAGTATTTT. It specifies CSVWAGNTDTQYF.

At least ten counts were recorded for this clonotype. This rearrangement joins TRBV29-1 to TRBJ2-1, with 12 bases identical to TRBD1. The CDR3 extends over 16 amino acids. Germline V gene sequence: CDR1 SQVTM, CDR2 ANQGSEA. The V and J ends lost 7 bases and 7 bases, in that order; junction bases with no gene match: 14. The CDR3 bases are TGCAGCGCTTGGGACAGGGGGCTCTCTACGGGGAATGAGCAGTTCTTC. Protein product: CSAWDRGLSTGNEQFF.

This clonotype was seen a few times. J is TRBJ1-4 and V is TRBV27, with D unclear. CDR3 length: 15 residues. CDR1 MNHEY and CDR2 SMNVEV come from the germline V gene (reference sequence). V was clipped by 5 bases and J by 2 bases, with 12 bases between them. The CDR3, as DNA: TGTGCCAGCAGTCTCCTGGCTGGGACTAATGAAAAACTGTTTTTT. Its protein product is CASSLLAGTNEKLFF.

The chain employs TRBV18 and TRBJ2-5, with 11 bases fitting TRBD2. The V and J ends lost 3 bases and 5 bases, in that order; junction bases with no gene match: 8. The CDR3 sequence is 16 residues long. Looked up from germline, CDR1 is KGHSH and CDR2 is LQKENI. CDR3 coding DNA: TGTGCCAGCTCACCCGACCTAGCGGGAGGAAGTGAGACCCAGTACTTC. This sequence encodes CASSPDLAGGSETQYF.

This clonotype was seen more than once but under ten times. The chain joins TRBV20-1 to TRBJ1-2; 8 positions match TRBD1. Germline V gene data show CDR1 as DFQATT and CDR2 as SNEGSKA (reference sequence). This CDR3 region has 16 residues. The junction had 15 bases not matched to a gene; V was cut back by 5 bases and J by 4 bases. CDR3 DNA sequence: TGCAGTGCTTCGATCGATGTCAGGGGGCTAGGCTATGGCTACACCTTC. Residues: CSASIDVRGLGYGYTF.

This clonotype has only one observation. CDR3 in amino acids: CASTTTGTKPYEQYF. The CDR3 DNA follows: TGTGCCAGCACTACGACCGGGACCAAGCCTTACGAGCAGTACTTC. This chain links TRBV27 with TRBJ2-4, with D perhaps TRBD1 or TRBD2 (5 bases each). The last part of the DNA fits TRBJ2-7 better; the J call may be wrong. This CDR3 comprises 15 residues. Germline CDR1 and CDR2: MNHEY and SMNVEV (reference sequence).

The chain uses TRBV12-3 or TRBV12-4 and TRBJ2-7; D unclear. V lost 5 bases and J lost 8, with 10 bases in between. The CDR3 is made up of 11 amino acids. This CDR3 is CASSPNFKQYF. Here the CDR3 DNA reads TGTGCCAGCAGTCCTAATTTCAAGCAGTACTTC.

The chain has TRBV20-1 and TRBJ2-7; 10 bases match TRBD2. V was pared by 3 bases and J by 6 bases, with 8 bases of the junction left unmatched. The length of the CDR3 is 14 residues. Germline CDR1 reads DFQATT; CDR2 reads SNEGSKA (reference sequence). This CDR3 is CSASPLAGVSEQYF. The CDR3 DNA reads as TGCAGTGCTAGCCCCCTAGCGGGAGTGTCCGAGCAGTACTTC.

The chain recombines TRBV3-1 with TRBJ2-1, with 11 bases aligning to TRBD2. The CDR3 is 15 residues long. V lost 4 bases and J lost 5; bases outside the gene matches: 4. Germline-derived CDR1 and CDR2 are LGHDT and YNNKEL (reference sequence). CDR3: CASSPIAGGNNEQFF. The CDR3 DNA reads TGTGCCAGCAGCCCAATAGCGGGAGGGAACAATGAGCAGTTCTTC.

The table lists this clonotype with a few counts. CDR3 DNA: TGTGCCAGCAGTGAAATTAGCGGGGGGGGAGAGGATACCGGGGAGCTGTTTTTT. Amino acid sequence: CASSEISGGGEDTGELFF. This chain links TRBV25-1 with TRBJ2-2; 11 bases are a match to TRBD2. CDR3 length: 18 amino acids. After removal of 2 bases from V and 5 bases from J, the junction contained 10 bases not matched to a gene. In germline, CDR1 is MGHDK, CDR2 SYGVNS.

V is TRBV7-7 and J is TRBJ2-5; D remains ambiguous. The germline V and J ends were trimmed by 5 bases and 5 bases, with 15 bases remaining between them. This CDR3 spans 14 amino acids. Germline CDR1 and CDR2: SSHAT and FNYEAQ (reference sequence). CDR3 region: CASSQNGRHETQYF. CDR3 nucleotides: TGTGCCAGCAGCCAAAACGGACGGCATGAGACCCAGTACTTC.

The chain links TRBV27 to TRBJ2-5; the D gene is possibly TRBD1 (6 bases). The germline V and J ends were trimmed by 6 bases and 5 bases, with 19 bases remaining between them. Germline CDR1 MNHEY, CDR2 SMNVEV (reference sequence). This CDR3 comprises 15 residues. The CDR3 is CASSAGETFRETQYF. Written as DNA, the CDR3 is TGTGCCAGCAGCGCAGGGGAAACCTTTCGGGAGACCCAGTACTTC.

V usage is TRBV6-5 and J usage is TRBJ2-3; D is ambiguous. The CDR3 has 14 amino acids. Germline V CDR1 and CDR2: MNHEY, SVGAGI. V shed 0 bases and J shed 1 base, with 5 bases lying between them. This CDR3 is CASSYSTGTDTQYF. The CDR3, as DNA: TGTGCCAGCAGTTACTCGACCGGCACAGATACGCAGTATTTT.

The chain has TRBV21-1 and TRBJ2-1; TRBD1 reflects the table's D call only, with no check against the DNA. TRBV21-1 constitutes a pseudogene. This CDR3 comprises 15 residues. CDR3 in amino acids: CASSKARQGGNEQFF. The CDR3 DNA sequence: TGTGCCAGCAGCAAAGCAAGACAGGGAGGGAATGAGCAGTTCTTC.

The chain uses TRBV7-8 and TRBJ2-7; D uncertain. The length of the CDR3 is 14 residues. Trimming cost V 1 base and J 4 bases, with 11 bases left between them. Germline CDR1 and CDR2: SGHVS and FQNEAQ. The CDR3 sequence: CASSLVAAGYEQYF. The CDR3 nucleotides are TGTGCCAGCAGCTTAGTTGCGGCTGGGTACGAGCAGTACTTC.

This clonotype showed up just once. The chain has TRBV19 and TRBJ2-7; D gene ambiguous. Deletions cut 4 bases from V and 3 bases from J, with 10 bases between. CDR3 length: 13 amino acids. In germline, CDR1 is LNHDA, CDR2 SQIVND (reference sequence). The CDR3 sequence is CASSSASGYEQYF. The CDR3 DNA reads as TGTGCCAGTAGTAGCGCATCGGGCTACGAGCAGTACTTC.